This TCR beta chain was recorded in a study of Graves' ophthalmopathy and Graves' hyperthyroidism listed by TCRdb under 2018. Study-level background: Peripheral blood was collected at initial diagnosis, before any treatment. The study used signatures of the TCR beta repertoire to tell Graves' ophthalmopathy apart from Graves' hyperthyroidism and to predict which patients would progress to ophthalmopathy. In total, 135 blood samples were TCR-sequenced: under 45 ophthalmopathy, around 75 hyperthyroidism and roughly 17 hyperthyroidism-to-ophthalmopathy patients. To explore V-J signatures that separate ophthalmopathy from hyperthyroidism, a discovery set of approximately 100 patients was enrolled, consisting of about 45 with ophthalmopathy and about 60 with stable hyperthyroidism. The independent validation cohort included some 19 hyperthyroidism patients plus 17 patients who later progressed from hyperthyroidism to ophthalmopathy. In several hyperthyroidism patients, the T-cell repertoires found in thyroid tissue were compared with those found in blood. Following sampling, methimazole starting at 30 mg daily was administered to hyperthyroidism patients, and high-dose intravenous methylprednisolone was administered to ophthalmopathy patients.

The ophthalmopathy patients had moderately to severely active disease, with a Clinical Activity Score of 3 or higher, a NOSPECS grade of 4 or higher, and a disease duration of less than 3 months. Patients with other autoimmune diseases, uncontrolled infections, pregnancy or lactation were excluded from the study. Clinical symptoms, serum thyroxine, TRAb, thyroid ultrasound and orbital computed tomography were used for diagnosis. Using Ficoll-Paque density gradient centrifugation, PBMCs were isolated from 10 ml of fresh peripheral blood. Total RNA was extracted with Trizol reagent and quality-checked on an Agilent 2100 Bioanalyzer. Results and caveats for the whole study, not just this receptor: In cross-validation, the 13-signature model distinguished ophthalmopathy from stable hyperthyroidism with around 90% sensitivity and roughly 81% specificity, while in the test set the corresponding values were roughly 80% and 75%. Most expanded thyroid clonotypes with frequency above 0.001 were also detected in blood, suggesting blood repertoires may reflect the thyroid immune response. No statistical method was used to predetermine the sample size, and group allocation was not hidden from the investigators. In validation, the model predicted ophthalmopathy progression with about 71% sensitivity and roughly 72% specificity; some 13 predicted patients were CT-confirmed with GO in a median of 6.5 months.

The CDR3 holds 16 amino acids from the cysteine to the phenylalanine. The entry retains the CDR3 DNA only, 48 bases that are in frame from base 1. V is pruned by 2 bases and J by 4 bases, leaving 10 bases of the junction without a gene match. From the germline V gene, CDR1 is SGHTA and CDR2 is FQGTGA. For repertoire sequencing, the TCR beta CDR3 regions were amplified from RNA transcripts. The first round of RT-PCR was done with HTBI primers and the Qiagen OneStep RT-PCR kit, and was followed by a second round of multiplex PCR, then size selection and purification. Libraries were sequenced on an Illumina HiSeq2000 using paired-end 100 bp reads. Per the source publication's procedure: SOAPnuke was used for read processing, and reads with adapters, uncalled bases, a mean Phred below 15, or no exact constant-primer or identifier match were discarded. COPE v1.2.5 was used to merge high-quality paired reads. Clonotypes were defined as unique nucleotide sequences and were aligned to IMGT TRB V, D and J references using MiTCR v1.1. The analysis was limited to V-J combinations with a frequency above 0.0001, which together covered 99.2% of the repertoires. For each V-J combination, a TCR clonal expansion and chaos score was defined as the ratio of F50 clonal expansion to chaos observed in the TCRdist matrix. Welch's t-statistics and random forest were used to reduce the features to roughly 14 V-J combinations, which were then used as input to a naive Bayes classifier. The Morisita-Horn index was used to measure how similar the thyroid and blood repertoires were. In-frame beta chains were kept once TCRdb had trimmed the public reads at Q25 with fastp and called clones with MiXCR. Under each unique CDR3 protein, matching rows form one entry showing the most common genes and DNA. For this entry, the V and J calls and clone size follow TCRdb and not the study's own pipeline. In all, the sample holds 650,000 to 900,000 distinct CDR3 sequences, and around 40% of those were seen once. Less than 55% of the sample lies in the top ten.

Points on this clonotype: Its recognized antigen is unknown. A read error may be the cause here, since a much bigger clone is one base away.

Input material: peripheral blood. The sequence links TRBV7-3 to TRBJ2-5, with 7 bases in between that match TRBD2. This clonotype was sampled from an adult man with Graves' ophthalmopathy. The CDR3 protein: CASSLGRLAARETQYF. The DNA sequence is TGTGCCAGCAGCTTAGGTCGGCTAGCGGCTCGAGAGACCCAGTACTTC.